The present T cell receptor (beta chain) was sequenced within a study of blood T cell repertoires in COVID-19. Turning to the study itself: Samples of COVID-19 (acute and convalescent) were obtained from the United States, Italy and Spain. Nucleic acid was either cDNA or gDNA, and it came from T cells, B-cell-depleted T cells, or PBMCs.

Study processing details: Quantification of nucleated cells was approximated via reference gene primer amplification. Sequencing used immunoSEQ multiplex PCR; TCRdb keeps in-frame clones, though not all of them. The V and J calls and clone size were taken over from that table, and D and trimming were inferred from the DNA. There are over 20,000 clones in the sample; roughly 85% occur only once, and about a third lies in the top ten. The germline CDR1 and CDR2 sequences are SNHLY and FYNNEI. This CDR3 has 14 residues. V lost 7 bases to trimming and J lost 8 bases, with 17 bases between them. The clonotype originates from a human donor in a cohort sampled during active COVID-19. The J gene is TRBJ1-4, the V gene TRBV2; D perhaps matches TRBD1 (6 bases). Sequencing input: peripheral blood. CDR3 coding DNA: TGTGCCAGCATGTTCCAACAGGGACGCGAAAAACTGTTTTTT. Residues: CASMFQQGREKLFF.